This TCR beta chain was profiled in a study of identical twins. Note on this clonotype: Its antigen is unknown.

Each CDR3 protein gets one entry after TCRdb re-called the 5' RACE reads with MiXCR. The sample holds 1.5 million or so distinct CDR3 sequences, more than 30% seen once. The CDR3 extends over 16 amino acids. Trimming left V 6 bases short and J 1 base short, with 18 bases between. Germline V gene lookup returns CDR1 MGHDK and CDR2 SYGVNS. Study outcomes and limitations: Models predicted less out-of-frame TCR alpha sharing in monozygotic twins than was found. Invariant MAIT and iNKT cells are populations that could partly confound zero-insertion analyses.

Sequenced input: cord blood. The chain is built from TRBV25-1 and TRBJ1-1; D is ambiguous. The TCR originated in a newborn girl in good health. CDR3 nucleotide sequence: TGTGCCAGCAGAGACCAAGGAAACATGAAGAACACTGAAGCTTTCTTT. Translation gives CASRDQGNMKNTEAFF.